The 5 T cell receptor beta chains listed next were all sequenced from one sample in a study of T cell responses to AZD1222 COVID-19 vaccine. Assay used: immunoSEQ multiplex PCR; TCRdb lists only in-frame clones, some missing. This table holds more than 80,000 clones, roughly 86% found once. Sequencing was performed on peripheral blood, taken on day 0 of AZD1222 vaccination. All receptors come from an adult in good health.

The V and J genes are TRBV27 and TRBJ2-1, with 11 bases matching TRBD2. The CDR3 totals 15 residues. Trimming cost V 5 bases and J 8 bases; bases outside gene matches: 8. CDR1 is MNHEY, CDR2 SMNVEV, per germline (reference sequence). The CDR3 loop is CASSPGSGRVYEQFF. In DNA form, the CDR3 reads TGTGCCAGCAGTCCTGGTAGCGGGAGGGTTTATGAGCAGTTCTTC.

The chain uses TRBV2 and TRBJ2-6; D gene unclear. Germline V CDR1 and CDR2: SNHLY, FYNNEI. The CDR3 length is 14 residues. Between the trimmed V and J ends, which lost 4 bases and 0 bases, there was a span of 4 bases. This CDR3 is CASSGDSGANVLTF. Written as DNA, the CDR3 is TGTGCCAGCAGTGGTGACTCTGGGGCCAACGTCCTGACTTTC.

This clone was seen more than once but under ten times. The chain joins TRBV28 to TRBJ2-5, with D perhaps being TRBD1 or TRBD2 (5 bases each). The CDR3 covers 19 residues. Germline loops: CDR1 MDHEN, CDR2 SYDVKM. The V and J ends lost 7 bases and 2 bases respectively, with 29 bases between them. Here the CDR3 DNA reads TGTGCCAGCAATCCTATAGTAGGATTTCTGGGACCCTCACAAGAGACCCAGTACTTC. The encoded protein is CASNPIVGFLGPSQETQYF.

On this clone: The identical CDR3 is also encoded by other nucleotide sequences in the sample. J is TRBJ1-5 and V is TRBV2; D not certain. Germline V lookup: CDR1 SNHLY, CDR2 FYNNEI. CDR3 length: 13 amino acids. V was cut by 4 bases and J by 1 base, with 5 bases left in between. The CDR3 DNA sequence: TGTGCCAGCAGTGGGGGAAGCAATCAGCCCCAGCATTTT. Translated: CASSGGSNQPQHF.

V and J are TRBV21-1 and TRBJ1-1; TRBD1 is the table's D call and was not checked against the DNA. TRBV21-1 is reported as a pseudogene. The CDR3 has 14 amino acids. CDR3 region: CASSKKRQNTEAFF. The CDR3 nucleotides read TGTGCCAGCAGCAAAAAAAGACAAAACACTGAAGCTTTCTTT.